This T cell receptor beta chain was captured by sequencing in a study of cytotoxic CD8 clonotypes in ibrutinib-treated CLL. The study, taken as a whole, reports: Public clonotypes occurred uncommonly; on treatment, they contracted or remained stable.

Comments on this clone: What it binds is unknown.

Germline V gene data show CDR1 as SGHRS and CDR2 as YFSETQ. V was clipped by 3 bases and J by 0 bases, with 9 bases between them. This CDR3 region has 15 residues. Using immunoSEQ multiplex PCR, the repertoire was profiled, and TCRdb retains in-frame clones only, with some absent. The sample lists roughly 100,000 clones, approximately 78% occurring once. This sample comprised PBMCs, obtained after 12 months of ibrutinib treatment. The receptor comes from a human donor with chronic lymphocytic leukemia. The chain combines TRBV5-1 with TRBJ1-4; D ambiguous. The CDR3 region has the DNA TGCGCCAGCAGCTACGCCAGCGCAACTAATGAAAAACTGTTTTTT. Its protein is CASSYASATNEKLFF.